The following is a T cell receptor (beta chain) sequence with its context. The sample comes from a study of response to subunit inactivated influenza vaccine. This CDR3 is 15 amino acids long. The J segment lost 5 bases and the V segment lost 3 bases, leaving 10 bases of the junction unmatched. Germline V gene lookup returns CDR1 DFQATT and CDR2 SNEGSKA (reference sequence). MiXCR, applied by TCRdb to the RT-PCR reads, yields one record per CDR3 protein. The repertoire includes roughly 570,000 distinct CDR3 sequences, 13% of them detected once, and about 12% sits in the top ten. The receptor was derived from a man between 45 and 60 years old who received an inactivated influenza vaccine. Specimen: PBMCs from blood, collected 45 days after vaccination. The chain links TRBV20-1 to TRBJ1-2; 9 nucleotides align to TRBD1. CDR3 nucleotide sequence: TGCAGTGCTAGCCCGGGACAGGGAGGACTATATGGCTACACCTTC. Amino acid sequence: CSASPGQGGLYGYTF.